This is a list of T cell receptor beta chains from one sample in a study of shared clonotypes between healthy human individuals. Sequencing was performed with immunoSEQ multiplex PCR; in TCRdb, only in-frame clones are kept and a portion is missing. The table lists about 610,000 clones, 96% of them singletons. Sequenced input: naive CD8+ T cells sorted from blood. The receptors come from a woman aged 25-40 years in good health. Both conserved end residues are part of each CDR3. The order of the fields is D gene, clone size, V gene, CDR3 length, J gene, CDR3 DNA, CDR3 protein. A D gene is named only where the DNA matches it firmly. For some rows the clone size is stated as once, few or many, or as a class when expanded; others skip it.

d_call: -
clone_size: -
v_call: TRBV7-9
cdr3_length: 12
j_call: TRBJ1-1
cdr3_nt: TGTGCCAGCAGCTTAGGCCCCACTGAAGCTTTCTTT
cdr3_aa: CASSLGPTEAFF

d_call: TRBD2
clone_size: -
v_call: TRBV27
cdr3_length: 14
j_call: TRBJ2-7
cdr3_nt: TGTGCCAGCAGTTGGGCGGGAGAGGGCCACGAGCAGTACTTC
cdr3_aa: CASSWAGEGHEQYF

d_call: -
clone_size: few
v_call: TRBV9
cdr3_length: 13
j_call: TRBJ1-2
cdr3_nt: TGTGCCAGCAGCGTAGGTGGGGGCATAGGCTACACCTTC
cdr3_aa: CASSVGGGIGYTF

d_call: -
clone_size: once
v_call: TRBV28
cdr3_length: 15
j_call: TRBJ1-5
cdr3_nt: TGTGCCAGCAGTTTAGGCCAGGGTATCAATCAGCCCCAGCATTTT
cdr3_aa: CASSLGQGINQPQHF

d_call: -
clone_size: -
v_call: TRBV19
cdr3_length: 15
j_call: TRBJ1-5
cdr3_nt: TGTGCCAGTAGTATAGAGGGGACGGCAAATCAGCCCCAGCATTTT
cdr3_aa: CASSIEGTANQPQHF

d_call: -
clone_size: few
v_call: TRBV30
cdr3_length: 13
j_call: TRBJ1-1
cdr3_nt: TGTGCCTGGAGCAGGTCCGGGGACACTGAAGCTTTCTTT
cdr3_aa: CAWSRSGDTEAFF

d_call: TRBD1
clone_size: -
v_call: TRBV27
cdr3_length: 15
j_call: TRBJ2-7
cdr3_nt: TGTGCCAGCAGTTTATTGGGACAGGAGACCTACGAGCAGTACTTC
cdr3_aa: CASSLLGQETYEQYF

d_call: TRBD2
clone_size: -
v_call: TRBV28
cdr3_length: 15
j_call: TRBJ2-1
cdr3_nt: TGTGCCAGCATGGGGCCGGGACTAGCGGACAATGAGCAGTTCTTC
cdr3_aa: CASMGPGLADNEQFF

d_call: TRBD1
clone_size: -
v_call: TRBV2
cdr3_length: 15
j_call: TRBJ1-5
cdr3_nt: TGTGCCAGCAGTGAGGACCCAGGGGGAGGGCAGCCCCAGCATTTT
cdr3_aa: CASSEDPGGGQPQHF

d_call: TRBD2
clone_size: -
v_call: TRBV6-7
cdr3_length: 14
j_call: TRBJ2-3
cdr3_nt: TGTGCCAGCAGTTGGACTAGCGGCACAGATACGCAGTATTTT
cdr3_aa: CASSWTSGTDTQYF

d_call: -
clone_size: -
v_call: TRBV29-1
cdr3_length: 14
j_call: TRBJ2-1
cdr3_nt: TGCAGCGTTGGCGGGATTTCGAGCTACAATGAGCAGTTCTTC
cdr3_aa: CSVGGISSYNEQFF

d_call: -
clone_size: -
v_call: TRBV28
cdr3_length: 16
j_call: TRBJ2-3
cdr3_nt: TGTGCCAGCAGTTTTTATGTCGGCCCCGGGGCAGATACGCAGTATTTT
cdr3_aa: CASSFYVGPGADTQYF

d_call: -
clone_size: -
v_call: TRBV27
cdr3_length: 15
j_call: TRBJ1-4
cdr3_nt: TGTGCCAGCAGTTTATTAGGGGCAACTAATGAAAAACTGTTTTTT
cdr3_aa: CASSLLGATNEKLFF

d_call: TRBD1
clone_size: -
v_call: TRBV6-6
cdr3_length: 15
j_call: TRBJ1-5
cdr3_nt: TGTGCCAGCAGGTCGGGACAGGGGGGGAGGCAGCCCCAGCATTTT
cdr3_aa: CASRSGQGGRQPQHF

d_call: TRBD1
clone_size: -
v_call: TRBV7-9
cdr3_length: 15
j_call: TRBJ2-5
cdr3_nt: TGTGCCAGCAGGCCTCGCGACAGGGGGTGGGAGACCCAGTACTTC
cdr3_aa: CASRPRDRGWETQYF

d_call: -
clone_size: -
v_call: TRBV9
cdr3_length: 15
j_call: TRBJ2-2
cdr3_nt: TGTGCCAGCAGCCGTGGCGGGAAGCTCATCGGGGAGCTGTTTTTT
cdr3_aa: CASSRGGKLIGELFF

d_call: -
clone_size: -
v_call: TRBV30
cdr3_length: 11
j_call: TRBJ2-7
cdr3_nt: TGTGCCTGGAGTGAGAGCTACGAGCAGTACTTC
cdr3_aa: CAWSESYEQYF

d_call: TRBD2
clone_size: -
v_call: TRBV7-2
cdr3_length: 13
j_call: TRBJ2-7
cdr3_nt: TGTGCCAGCAGCTTAGTCACTAGCGACGAGCAGTACTTC
cdr3_aa: CASSLVTSDEQYF

d_call: -
clone_size: -
v_call: TRBV2
cdr3_length: 11
j_call: TRBJ1-1
cdr3_nt: TGTGCCGGCGGTCGGAGGGCTGAAGCTTTCTTT
cdr3_aa: CAGGRRAEAFF

d_call: TRBD2
clone_size: -
v_call: TRBV28
cdr3_length: 13
j_call: TRBJ2-7
cdr3_nt: TGTGCCAGCAGGGGGGGACTAACCTACGAGCAGTACTTC
cdr3_aa: CASRGGLTYEQYF

d_call: TRBD2
clone_size: -
v_call: TRBV27
cdr3_length: 17
j_call: TRBJ2-1
cdr3_nt: TGTGCCAGCAGTTTATCTGCTAGCGGGCCGACCTACAATGAGCAGTTCTTC
cdr3_aa: CASSLSASGPTYNEQFF

d_call: -
clone_size: -
v_call: TRBV13
cdr3_length: 16
j_call: TRBJ2-2
cdr3_nt: TGTGCCAGCAGCACCCCCCGTGAAGAGAACACCGGGGAGCTGTTTTTT
cdr3_aa: CASSTPREENTGELFF

d_call: -
clone_size: -
v_call: TRBV7-9
cdr3_length: 13
j_call: TRBJ2-7
cdr3_nt: TGTGCCAGCAGCTTAAGCCCTTCCTACGAGCAGTACTTC
cdr3_aa: CASSLSPSYEQYF

d_call: -
clone_size: -
v_call: TRBV11-2
cdr3_length: 17
j_call: TRBJ1-2
cdr3_nt: TGTGCCAGCAGCTTAGTAATTGTTGAAGCGAAGACCTATGGCTACACCTTC
cdr3_aa: CASSLVIVEAKTYGYTF

d_call: TRBD2
clone_size: -
v_call: TRBV27
cdr3_length: 15
j_call: TRBJ2-2
cdr3_nt: TGTGCCAGCCGTATAGCGGGGGGGAACACCGGGGAGCTGTTTTTT
cdr3_aa: CASRIAGGNTGELFF

d_call: TRBD1
clone_size: -
v_call: TRBV7-8
cdr3_length: 16
j_call: TRBJ1-1
cdr3_nt: TGTGCCAGCAGCCCCGACAGGGGAGGATCGGGCACTGAAGCTTTCTTT
cdr3_aa: CASSPDRGGSGTEAFF